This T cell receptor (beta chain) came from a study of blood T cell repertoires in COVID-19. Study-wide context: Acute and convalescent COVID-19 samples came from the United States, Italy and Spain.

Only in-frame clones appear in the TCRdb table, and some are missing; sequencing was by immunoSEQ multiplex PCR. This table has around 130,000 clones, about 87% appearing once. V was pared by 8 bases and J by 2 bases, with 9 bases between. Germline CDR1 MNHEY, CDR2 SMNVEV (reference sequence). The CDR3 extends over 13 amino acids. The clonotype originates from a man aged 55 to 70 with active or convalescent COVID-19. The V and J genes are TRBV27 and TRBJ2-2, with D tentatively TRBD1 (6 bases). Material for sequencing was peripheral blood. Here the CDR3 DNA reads TGTGCCAGCGGGGGCCAAAACACCGGGGAGCTGTTTTTT. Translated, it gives CASGGQNTGELFF.